These T cell receptor beta chains were read from a single sample in a study of blood T cell repertoires in COVID-19. Profiling relied on immunoSEQ multiplex PCR, and the TCRdb table lists in-frame clones only, not all of them. The sample records around 400,000 clones, 70% to 90% being singletons. The sample taken for sequencing was PBMCs or T cells enriched from blood (not recorded which). All receptors derive from a woman aged 18-29 years who had been exposed to COVID-19. The CDR3 runs from the conserved cysteine through the conserved F or W. The D gene is left open where the match is weak. Size tells how often a clone was seen (once, few, many) or the class of an expanded clone, and some rows leave it out.

D	J	size	V	CDR3	DNA
-	TRBJ2-7	-	TRBV12-3/TRBV12-4	CASSISSYEQYF	TGTGCCAGCAGTATCAGCTCCTACGAGCAGTACTTC
TRBD2	TRBJ2-3	-	TRBV5-1	CASSWAGTSGTTDTQYF	TGCGCCAGCAGCTGGGCAGGGACTAGCGGAACCACGGATACGCAGTATTTT
-	TRBJ2-2	-	TRBV15	CATRRVGELFF	TGTGCCACCCGTCGGGTCGGGGAGCTGTTTTTT
-	TRBJ1-4	-	TRBV19	CASRLQGSNEKLFF	TGTGCCAGTAGACTACAGGGCAGTAATGAAAAACTGTTTTTT
-	TRBJ1-2	few	TRBV7-3	CASSHLLIPTGYGIYGYTF	TGTGCCAGCAGCCACCTCCTGATACCGACAGGTTACGGGATCTATGGCTACACCTTC
TRBD1	TRBJ2-2	-	TRBV11-2	CASSTQGAITGELFF	TGTGCCAGCAGCACACAGGGGGCTATCACCGGGGAGCTGTTTTTT
TRBD1	TRBJ2-7	-	TRBV10-3	CATREDRGTYEQYF	TGTGCCACCAGAGAGGACAGGGGAACCTACGAGCAGTACTTC
-	TRBJ1-1	-	TRBV11-2	CASSLGHSNTEAFF	TGTGCCAGCAGCTTGGGACACAGCAACACTGAAGCTTTCTTT
-	TRBJ1-1	once	TRBV6-5	CASRREAATEAFF	TGTGCCAGTAGAAGGGAGGCAGCCACTGAAGCTTTCTTT
TRBD1	TRBJ2-7	many	TRBV19	CASGRTGYDEQYF	TGTGCCAGTGGCAGGACAGGGTACGACGAGCAGTACTTC
-	TRBJ1-1	-	TRBV6-2/TRBV6-3	CASSYVFGSGLFF	TGTGCCAGCAGTTACGTATTCGGGAGTGGGCTCTTTTTT
TRBD2	TRBJ2-1	-	TRBV28	CASSSRTSGKGEQFF	TGTGCCAGCAGTTCCCGGACTAGCGGAAAGGGTGAGCAGTTCTTC
TRBD2	TRBJ2-5	-	TRBV6-5	CASSSTSGPEAQYF	TGTGCCAGCAGCTCGACTAGCGGGCCCGAGGCCCAGTACTTC
-	TRBJ2-6	-	TRBV2	CASSEQGGANVLTF	TGTGCCAGCAGTGAACAGGGTGGGGCCAACGTCCTGACTTTC
TRBD1	TRBJ1-2	once	TRBV18	CASSKDREGGYTF	TGTGCCAGCTCGAAGGACAGGGAAGGTGGCTACACCTTC
TRBD1	TRBJ2-7	-	TRBV5-6	CASSPGQGRYEQYF	TGTGCCAGCAGCCCTGGACAGGGACGATACGAGCAGTACTTC
-	TRBJ2-1	-	TRBV11-3	CASSLGGGGNEQFF	TGTGCCAGCAGCTTAGGGGGCGGAGGGAATGAGCAGTTCTTC
TRBD2	TRBJ2-3	-	TRBV18	CASARVAGVTDTQYF	TGTGCCAGCGCCCGGGTAGCGGGAGTGACAGATACGCAGTATTTT
TRBD1	TRBJ1-2	-	TRBV6-1	CASSETGTYGYTF	TGTGCCAGCAGTGAGACAGGGACCTATGGCTACACCTTC
-	TRBJ2-7	-	TRBV10-1	CASSEGAFNEQYF	TGCGCCAGCAGTGAAGGGGCGTTCAACGAGCAGTACTTC
-	TRBJ1-5	-	TRBV7-8	CASSLGRGGNQPQHF	TGTGCCAGCAGCTTGGGGCGGGGAGGAAATCAGCCCCAGCATTTT
TRBD2	TRBJ2-1	-	TRBV4-2	CASSQDKLAGYNEQFF	TGTGCCAGCAGCCAAGATAAGCTAGCGGGGTACAATGAGCAGTTCTTC
TRBD2	TRBJ2-3	-	TRBV7-6	CASSSLAGSTDTQYF	TGTGCCAGCAGCAGTCTAGCGGGGAGCACAGATACGCAGTATTTT
-	TRBJ1-3	-	TRBV28	CASSSGGLSGNTIYF	TGTGCCAGCAGTTCCGGGGGGCTTTCTGGAAACACCATATATTTT
-	TRBJ2-7	-	TRBV19	CASSIDRGSPYEQYF	TGTGCCAGTAGTATAGACAGGGGTTCACCTTACGAGCAGTACTTC
TRBD1	TRBJ1-1	-	TRBV7-8	CASSLTGQGGTEAFF	TGTGCCAGCAGCTTGACCGGACAGGGTGGGACTGAAGCTTTCTTT
-	TRBJ1-3	-	TRBV7-2	CASSLLAGNTIYF	TGTGCCAGCAGCTTACTCGCTGGAAACACCATATATTTT
TRBD1	TRBJ2-7	-	TRBV27	CATTGDNPYEQYF	TGTGCCACCACAGGGGACAACCCCTACGAGCAGTACTTC
-	TRBJ1-1	-	TRBV28	CASINRVNTEAFF	TGTGCCAGCATCAACAGGGTGAACACTGAAGCTTTCTTT
TRBD1	TRBJ2-5	-	TRBV5-1	CASSLGQGIWYQETQYF	TGCGCCAGCAGCTTGGGACAGGGGATTTGGTACCAAGAGACCCAGTACTTC
-	TRBJ2-4	-	TRBV4-1	CASSQVAGVPLAKNIQYF	TGCGCCAGCAGCCAAGTTGCAGGGGTTCCGCTAGCCAAAAACATTCAGTACTTC
-	TRBJ2-7	once	TRBV21-1	CASSKEIGQGDGATYEQYF	TGTGCCAGCAGCAAAGAAATCGGACAGGGCGATGGAGCCACCTACGAGCAGTACTTC
TRBD1	TRBJ2-6	-	TRBV27	CASSLSAGGSGANVLTF	TGTGCCAGCAGTTTAAGCGCAGGGGGCTCTGGGGCCAACGTCCTGACTTTC
-	TRBJ2-7	-	TRBV10-3	CAISESGGPLF	TGTGCCATCAGTGAGTCGGGGGGGCCCCTCTTC
-	TRBJ1-2	-	TRBV5-1	CASSYGTMDGYTF	TGCGCCAGCAGCTACGGGACAATGGACGGCTACACCTTC
-	TRBJ1-1	-	TRBV29-1	CSVEEDWGREAFF	TGCAGCGTTGAAGAAGATTGGGGCAGAGAAGCTTTCTTT
-	TRBJ2-3	once	TRBV7-2	CASSLEAPGLADTQYF	TGTGCCAGCAGCTTAGAGGCTCCAGGGCTAGCAGATACGCAGTATTTT
-	TRBJ1-4	-	TRBV25-1	CASRGTFNEKLFF	TGTGCCAGCAGAGGGACATTTAATGAAAAACTGTTTTTT
TRBD1	TRBJ1-2	-	TRBV28	CASSLIQRGQGAHYGYTF	TGTGCCAGCAGTTTAATACAGAGGGGCCAGGGGGCGCACTATGGCTACACCTTC
TRBD1	TRBJ2-7	-	TRBV24-1	CATSQGDRGTYEQYF	TGTGCCACCAGTCAGGGGGACAGGGGAACCTACGAGCAGTACTTC
-	TRBJ2-7	-	TRBV7-2	CASSFSRLNEQYF	TGTGCCAGCAGCTTTTCCAGACTCAACGAGCAGTACTTC
-	TRBJ1-5	-	TRBV28	CASSLSDGSNQPQHF	TGTGCCAGCAGTTTAAGCGACGGAAGCAATCAGCCCCAGCATTTT
-	TRBJ2-6	-	TRBV6-5	CASSYDSSGANVLTF	TGTGCCAGCAGTTACGACAGCTCTGGGGCCAACGTCCTGACTTTC
-	TRBJ2-1	-	TRBV28	CASSKGADSTNEQFF	TGTGCCAGCAGTAAAGGGGCGGACAGCACCAATGAGCAGTTCTTC
TRBD2	TRBJ2-7	-	TRBV4-2	CASSQGLADQILPYEQYF	TGTGCCAGCAGCCAAGGACTAGCGGACCAAATCCTCCCCTACGAGCAGTACTTC
TRBD2	TRBJ2-7	-	TRBV2	CASSEAVIAGAYEQYF	TGTGCCAGCAGTGAAGCAGTGATAGCGGGGGCCTACGAGCAGTACTTC
TRBD1	TRBJ1-4	-	TRBV7-8	CASSLMGQGWGRGLFF	TGTGCCAGCAGCTTAATGGGACAGGGATGGGGTCGGGGGCTGTTTTTT
TRBD2	TRBJ2-1	-	TRBV3-1/TRBV3-2	CASSSWTSGRAFNEQFF	TGTGCCAGCAGCTCATGGACTAGCGGGAGGGCCTTTAATGAGCAGTTCTTC
-	TRBJ1-5	-	TRBV28	CASRERQVQPQHF	TGTGCCAGCAGGGAGCGACAGGTCCAGCCCCAGCATTTT
-	TRBJ2-7	once	TRBV7-2	CASSLAGQPSSYEQYF	TGTGCCAGCAGCTTAGCGGGACAACCCAGCTCCTACGAGCAGTACTTC
TRBD1	TRBJ2-7	-	TRBV2	CASQTQGASGEQYF	TGTGCCAGCCAAACTCAGGGGGCCTCCGGCGAGCAGTACTTC
-	TRBJ2-2	-	TRBV5-5	CASSRSLATPTGELFF	TGTGCCAGCAGCCGAAGTCTAGCGACCCCCACCGGGGAGCTGTTTTTT
-	TRBJ2-7	-	TRBV7-2	CASSLGGATYEQYF	TGTGCCAGCAGCTTAGGCGGGGCGACCTACGAGCAGTACTTC
-	TRBJ1-2	once	TRBV5-5	CASSLAVGDYGYTF	TGTGCCAGCAGCTTGGCGGTAGGGGACTATGGCTACACCTTC
TRBD1	TRBJ2-7	-	TRBV4-3	CASSQTPTGGAFYEQYF	TGCGCCAGCAGCCAAACGCCTACAGGGGGCGCTTTCTACGAGCAGTACTTC